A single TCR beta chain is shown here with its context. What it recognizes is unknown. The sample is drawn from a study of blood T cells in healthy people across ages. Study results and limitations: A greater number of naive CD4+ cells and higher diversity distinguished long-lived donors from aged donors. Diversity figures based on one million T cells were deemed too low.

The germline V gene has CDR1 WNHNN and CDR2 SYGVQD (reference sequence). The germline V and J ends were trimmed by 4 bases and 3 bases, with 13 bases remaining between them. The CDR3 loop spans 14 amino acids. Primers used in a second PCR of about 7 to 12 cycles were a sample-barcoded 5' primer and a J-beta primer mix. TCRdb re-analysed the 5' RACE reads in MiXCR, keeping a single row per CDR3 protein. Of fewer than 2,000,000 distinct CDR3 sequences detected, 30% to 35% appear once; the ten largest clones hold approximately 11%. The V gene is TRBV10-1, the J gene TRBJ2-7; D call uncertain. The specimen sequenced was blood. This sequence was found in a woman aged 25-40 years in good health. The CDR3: CASSGQPSGYEQYF. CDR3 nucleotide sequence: TGCGCCAGCAGTGGGCAGCCTTCAGGCTACGAGCAGTACTTC.